This T cell receptor (beta chain) was captured in a study of cytomegalovirus exposure and HLA in healthy donors. Study outcomes and limitations: Most subjects had HLA-A and HLA-B alleles reportedly predicted accurately by TCR beta sequences. When a later analysis compared HLA-associated TCR beta chains with equally common others, the HLA-associated chains turned out to be more clonally expanded and to have lower generation probabilities. Cytomegalovirus association was listed for 170 or so TCR beta chains.

Primers: 60 Vbeta forward and 13 Jbeta reverse. The assay was immunoSEQ multiplex PCR, and TCRdb's table has in-frame clones only and misses some. The sample has 100,000 to 150,000 clones, approximately 86% seen once. CDR1 is SEHNR, CDR2 FQNEAQ, per germline (reference sequence). The CDR3 is 14 amino acids. V dropped 4 bases and J dropped 8; count of bases not matched to a gene: 7. Concerning this clone itself: No antigen is known for it.

V gene TRBV7-9 combines with J gene TRBJ1-2, with 10 positions matching TRBD1. Material: PBMCs. The receptor's source is a boy younger than 18 in good health and CMV-seronegative. The CDR3 protein is CASSYAGTGVGYTF. The CDR3 DNA is TGTGCCAGCAGCTACGCCGGGACAGGGGTCGGCTACACCTTC.